This TCR beta chain was profiled in a study of metastatic and nonmetastatic thyroid tumors. In the study overall: Comparison of repertoires was carried out across blood and tumor or nodule tissue from malignant and benign thyroid patients.

The CDR3 spans 15 residues. Germline V gene lookup returns CDR1 SGHAT and CDR2 FQNNGV. The germline V and J ends were trimmed by 5 bases and 6 bases, with 17 bases remaining between them. Study-level findings and limits: Reports indicated that malignant thyroid tumors showed significantly higher TCR beta diversity than benign nodules did, in blood and tumor.

This clone was recorded at least ten times. Its antigen is currently unknown. TCRdb re-called clones via MiXCR from the PCR reads. The profile shows roughly 18,000 clones, about a quarter of them singletons. No treatment of any kind had been given to any patient before thyroid surgery. Source material: tumor tissue. The chain employs TRBV11-2 and TRBJ1-5; weak D call: TRBD1 (6 bases). This clonotype was obtained from a female donor with papillary thyroid cancer or a benign thyroid nodule (not recorded which). Some clones in this sample may be carry-over from other donors' samples. Here the CDR3 DNA reads TGTGCCAGCAGCGAAACTACAGGGCCCACTCAGCCCCAGCATTTT. Amino acid sequence: CASSETTGPTQPQHF.